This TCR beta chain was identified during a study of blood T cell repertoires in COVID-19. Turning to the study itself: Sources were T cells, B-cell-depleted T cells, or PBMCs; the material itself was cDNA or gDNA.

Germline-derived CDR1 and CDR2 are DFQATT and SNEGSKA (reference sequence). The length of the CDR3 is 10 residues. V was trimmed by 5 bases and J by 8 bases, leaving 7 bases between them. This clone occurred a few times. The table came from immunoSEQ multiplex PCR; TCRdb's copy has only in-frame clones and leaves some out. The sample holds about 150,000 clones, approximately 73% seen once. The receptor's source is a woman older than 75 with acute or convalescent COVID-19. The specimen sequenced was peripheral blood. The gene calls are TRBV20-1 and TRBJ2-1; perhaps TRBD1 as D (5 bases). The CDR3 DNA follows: TGCAGTGCTTGGGGCGATGAGCAGTTCTTC. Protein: CSAWGDEQFF.